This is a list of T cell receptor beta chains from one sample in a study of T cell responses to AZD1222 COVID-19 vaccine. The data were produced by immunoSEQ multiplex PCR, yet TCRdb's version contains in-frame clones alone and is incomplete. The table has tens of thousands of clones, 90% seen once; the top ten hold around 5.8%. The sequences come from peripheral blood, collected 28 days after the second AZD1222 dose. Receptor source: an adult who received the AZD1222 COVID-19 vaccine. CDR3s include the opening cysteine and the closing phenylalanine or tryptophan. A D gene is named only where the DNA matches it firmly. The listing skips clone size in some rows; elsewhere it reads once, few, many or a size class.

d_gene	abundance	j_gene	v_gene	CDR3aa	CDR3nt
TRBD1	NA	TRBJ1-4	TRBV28	CATSLQGAVEKLFF	TGTGCCACCAGTCTTCAGGGGGCTGTCGAAAAACTGTTTTTT
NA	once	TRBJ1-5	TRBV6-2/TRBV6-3	CASSYSIQRGQPQHF	TGTGCCAGCAGTTACTCGATCCAGAGGGGTCAGCCCCAGCATTTT
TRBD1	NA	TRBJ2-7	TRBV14	CASSVQGAGGYEQYF	TGTGCCAGCAGCGTACAGGGGGCTGGGGGCTACGAGCAGTACTTC
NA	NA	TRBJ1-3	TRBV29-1	CSVPGDLGNTIYF	TGCAGCGTCCCCGGGGACTTAGGAAACACCATATATTTT
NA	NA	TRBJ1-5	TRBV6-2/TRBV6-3	CASSYSLRGHQPQHF	TGTGCCAGCAGTTACTCTTTGCGGGGGCATCAGCCCCAGCATTTT
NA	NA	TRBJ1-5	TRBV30	CAWSKNRGPSQPQHF	TGTGCCTGGAGTAAAAACAGAGGCCCTAGTCAGCCCCAGCATTTT
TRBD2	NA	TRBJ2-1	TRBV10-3	CAIRPGGSSYNEQFF	TGTGCCATCAGACCCGGGGGGTCCTCCTACAATGAGCAGTTCTTC
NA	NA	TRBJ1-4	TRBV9	CASSLGRSTNEKLFF	TGTGCCAGCAGCCTTGGGCGGTCAACTAATGAAAAACTGTTTTTT
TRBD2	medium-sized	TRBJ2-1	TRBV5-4	CASSSPTSGSHYNEQFF	TGTGCCAGCAGCTCCCCGACTAGCGGGTCCCACTACAATGAGCAGTTCTTC
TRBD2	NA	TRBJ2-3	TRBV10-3	CASRRSSGGTTTDTQYF	TGTGCCAGCAGGCGTTCTAGCGGGGGCACAACCACAGATACGCAGTATTTT
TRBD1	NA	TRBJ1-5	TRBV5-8	CASSATGKASISVGNQPQHF	TGTGCCAGCAGCGCGACAGGGAAGGCCTCCATATCTGTTGGCAATCAGCCCCAGCATTTT
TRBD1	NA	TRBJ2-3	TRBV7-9	CASSSGGQGLTDTQYF	TGTGCCAGCAGCTCAGGGGGACAGGGTCTGACAGATACGCAGTATTTT
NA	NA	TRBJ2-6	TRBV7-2	CASSSRTAGANVLTF	TGTGCCAGCAGCTCACGGACAGCTGGGGCCAACGTCCTGACTTTC
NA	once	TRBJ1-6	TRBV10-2	CASSDSTANSPLHF	TGCGCCAGCAGTGATTCCACAGCTAATTCACCCCTCCACTTT
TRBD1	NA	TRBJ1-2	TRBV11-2	CASKGLEGQANYGYTF	TGTGCCAGCAAGGGACTTGAGGGACAGGCGAACTATGGCTACACCTTC
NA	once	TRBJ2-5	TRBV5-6	CASSGGETQYF	TGTGCCAGCAGCGGGGGGGAGACCCAGTACTTC
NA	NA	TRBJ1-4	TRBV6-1	CASSDRGFNEKLFF	TGTGCCAGCAGTGACCGGGGGTTTAATGAAAAACTGTTTTTT
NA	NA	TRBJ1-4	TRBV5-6	CASSLRGGAVNEKLFF	TGTGCCAGCAGCTTGCGCGGGGGAGCAGTTAATGAAAAACTGTTTTTT
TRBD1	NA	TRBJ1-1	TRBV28	CASSESGGTEAFF	TGTGCCAGCAGTGAGTCAGGGGGCACTGAAGCTTTCTTT
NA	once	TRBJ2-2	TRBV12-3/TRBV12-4	CASSLQGPGELFF	TGTGCCAGCAGTTTACAGGGGCCCGGGGAGCTGTTTTTT
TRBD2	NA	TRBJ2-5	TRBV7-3	CASSATSEETQYF	TGTGCCAGCAGCGCGACTAGCGAAGAGACCCAGTACTTC
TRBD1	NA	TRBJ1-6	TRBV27	CASNNRGPVNSPLHF	TGTGCCAGCAATAACAGGGGTCCGGTTAATTCACCCCTCCACTTT
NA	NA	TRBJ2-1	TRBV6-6	CASSYFGVSSYNEQFF	TGTGCCAGCAGTTACTTCGGGGTTAGCTCCTACAATGAGCAGTTCTTC
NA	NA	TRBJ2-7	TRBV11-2	CASSPKYEQYF	TGTGCCAGCAGCCCCAAGTACGAGCAGTACTTC
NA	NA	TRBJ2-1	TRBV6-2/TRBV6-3	CASSASSNEQFF	TGTGCCAGCAGCGCGTCCAGCAATGAGCAGTTCTTC
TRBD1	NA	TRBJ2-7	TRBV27	CASRTGQGAWEQYF	TGTGCCAGCAGGACGGGACAGGGGGCTTGGGAGCAGTACTTC
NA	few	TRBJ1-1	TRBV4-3	CASSQEFQGSGEAFF	TGCGCCAGCAGCCAAGAATTTCAGGGCAGCGGTGAAGCTTTCTTT
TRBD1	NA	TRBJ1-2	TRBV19	CASSAGQVSTF	TGTGCCAGTAGTGCAGGACAGGTCTCCACCTTC
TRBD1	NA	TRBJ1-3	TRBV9	CASSRSGQGSGNTIYF	TGTGCCAGCAGCCGCTCAGGACAGGGCTCTGGAAACACCATATATTTT
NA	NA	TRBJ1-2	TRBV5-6	CASSLGHTQSGYTF	TGTGCCAGCAGCTTGGGCCACACGCAGTCTGGCTACACCTTC
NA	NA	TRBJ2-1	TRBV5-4	CASSTGSLYNEQFF	TGTGCCAGCAGCACCGGGTCTCTATACAATGAGCAGTTCTTC
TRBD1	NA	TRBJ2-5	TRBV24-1	CATSDSGTGWETQYF	TGTGCCACCAGTGATTCCGGGACAGGGTGGGAGACCCAGTACTTC
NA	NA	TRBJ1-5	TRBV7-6	CASSLGMRDLQPQHF	TGTGCCAGCAGCTTAGGAATGCGGGATCTTCAGCCCCAGCATTTT
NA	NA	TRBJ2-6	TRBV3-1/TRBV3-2	CASSQDGRRSSGANVLTF	TGTGCCAGCAGCCAAGACGGCCGACGGTCCTCTGGGGCCAACGTCCTGACTTTC
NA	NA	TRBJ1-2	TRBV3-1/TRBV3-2	CASSPYQAGGYGYTF	TGTGCCAGCAGCCCTTATCAGGCGGGAGGCTATGGCTACACCTTC
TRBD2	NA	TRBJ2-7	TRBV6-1	CASSEAQVGGYEQYF	TGTGCCAGCAGTGAAGCGCAAGTGGGGGGGTACGAGCAGTACTTC
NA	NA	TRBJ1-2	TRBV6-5	CASSTDVGFYGYTF	TGTGCCAGTTCGACAGACGTTGGATTCTATGGCTACACCTTC
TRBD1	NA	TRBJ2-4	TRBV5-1	CASSSSGTGGIGGKNIQYF	TGCGCCAGCAGCTCATCCGGGACAGGGGGTATAGGAGGCAAAAACATTCAGTACTTC
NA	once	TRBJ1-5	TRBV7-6	CASSLGLWQPQHF	TGTGCCAGCAGCTTAGGGCTTTGGCAGCCCCAGCATTTT
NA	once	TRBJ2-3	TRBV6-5	CASSYSSLQGEGTQYF	TGTGCCAGCAGTTACTCGAGCCTACAGGGGGAGGGTACGCAGTATTTT
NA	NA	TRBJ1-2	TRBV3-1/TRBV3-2	CASSQDPGIPYGYTF	TGTGCCAGCAGCCAAGATCCCGGGATCCCCTATGGCTACACCTTC